This entry lists 24 T cell receptor beta chains sequenced from one sample in a study of shared clonotypes between healthy human individuals. CD45RO-negative cells were positively selected for CCR7, leaving out terminally differentiated effector memory CD45RA+ cells. The table came from immunoSEQ multiplex PCR; TCRdb's copy has only in-frame clones and leaves some out. The sample records about 2.2 million clones, over 85% being singletons. Sequencing was done on a sample of naive CD8+ T cells from PBMCs. The receptors here all came from a man between 18 and 35 years old in good health. Some clones in this sample may be carry-over from other donors' samples.

In this sample, this clone turned up once. This sequence joins TRBV27 and TRBJ2-1; 9 bases fit TRBD2. The CDR3 consists of 16 residues. The V gene end was trimmed by 2 bases and the J gene end by 6 bases; junction bases not matched to a gene: 8. The germline CDR1 and CDR2 sequences are MNHEY and SMNVEV (reference sequence). CDR3 in DNA: TGTGCCAGCAGTTTAGCCCTAGCGGGAAGTGGCAATGAGCAGTTCTTC. It specifies CASSLALAGSGNEQFF.

The chain carries TRBV27 and TRBJ2-7; 8 bases agree with TRBD1. Germline CDR1 and CDR2: MNHEY and SMNVEV (reference sequence). This CDR3 comprises 13 residues. Germline trimming cut 4 bases from V and 4 bases from J; bases unmatched to any gene: 3. The CDR3, as DNA: TGTGCCAGCAGTTGGACAGGGAGGTACGAGCAGTACTTC. Residues: CASSWTGRYEQYF.

Details on this clone: Other DNA sequences from this sample encode an identical CDR3 as well. This chain connects TRBV30 to TRBJ1-2; D gene ambiguous. Germline-derived CDR1 and CDR2 are GTSNPN and SVGIG (reference sequence). There are 10 residues in the CDR3. Deletions cut 3 bases from V and 8 bases from J, with 7 bases between. For the CDR3, the DNA is TGTGCCTGGAGGGGTTTCGGCTACACCTTC. Its protein product is CAWRGFGYTF.

This chain links TRBV27 with TRBJ2-7; a weak D match, TRBD2 (5 bases). The CDR3 consists of 15 residues. Deletions cut 6 bases from V and 1 base from J, with 16 bases between. The germline V gene encodes CDR1 MNHEY and CDR2 SMNVEV (reference sequence). The CDR3 region is CASSQRISGSYEQYF. CDR3 sequence (DNA): TGTGCCAGCAGCCAACGAATCAGCGGATCCTACGAGCAGTACTTC.

This chain uses TRBV5-1 with TRBJ2-3; D call uncertain. In germline, CDR1 is SGHRS, CDR2 YFSETQ. The ends were cut back, 4 bases at V and 3 bases at J, with 12 bases in the middle. The CDR3 runs to 14 residues. The CDR3 loop is CASSRPSATDTQYF. The DNA for the CDR3 is TGCGCCAGCAGCAGACCTTCAGCGACAGATACGCAGTATTTT. Combining the CDR3 with reference TRBV5-1 and TRBJ2-3 gives the whole variable domain KAGVTQTPRYLIKTRGQQVTLSCSPISGHRSVSWYQQTPGQGLQFLFEYFSETQRNKGNFPGRFSGRQFSNSRSEMNVSTLELGDSALYLCASSRPSATDTQYFGPGTRLTVL.

Here the CDR3 DNA reads TGTGCCAGCAGCTTGGAGCTCCCAGGTGAGCAGTTCTTC. Protein product: CASSLELPGEQFF. The chain employs TRBV5-6 and TRBJ2-1; D remains unclear. V was cut by 0 bases and J by 9 bases, with 10 bases left in between. The CDR3 runs to 13 residues. Per germline, CDR1 SGHDT and CDR2 YYEEEE.

The CDR3 sequence is CASSPHGSLLDTQYF. CDR3 bases: TGTGCCAGCAGCCCCCATGGTAGCTTGTTAGATACGCAGTATTTT. The chain has TRBV11-2 and TRBJ2-3; D gene ambiguous. V was cut by 5 bases and J by 5 bases, with 17 bases left in between. The CDR3 totals 15 residues. In germline, CDR1 is SGHAT, CDR2 FQNNGV.

In the case of this clone: This specimen includes other DNA sequences encoding the same CDR3. V gene TRBV7-9 combines with J gene TRBJ2-7; no clear D gene. This CDR3 is 12 amino acids long. Trimming took off 5 bases at V and 6 bases at J, with 11 bases between the two ends. CDR1 and CDR2 (germline): SEHNR, FQNEAQ (reference sequence). The CDR3 DNA reads as TGTGCCAGCAGCCTCCGGCTGGGCGAGCAGTACTTC. Protein product: CASSLRLGEQYF.

This clone was observed once. The chain links TRBV7-9 to TRBJ2-1; TRBD2 matches at 9 bases. The germline V gene encodes CDR1 SEHNR and CDR2 FQNEAQ (reference sequence). V lost 11 bases to trimming and J lost 4 bases; unmatched junction nucleotides: 9. CDR3 length equals 14 residues. Here the CDR3 DNA reads TGTGCCTTTTTACGGCGGGAGGGTTACAATGAGCAGTTCTTC. Its protein product is CAFLRREGYNEQFF.

In this sample, this clone turned up once. CDR3: CASSPERGGGDGEQYF. As DNA, the CDR3 is TGTGCCAGCAGTCCCGAGCGGGGAGGAGGGGATGGGGAGCAGTACTTC. The chain is built from TRBV27 and TRBJ2-7; TRBD2 aligns across 7 bases. Per germline, CDR1 MNHEY and CDR2 SMNVEV (reference sequence). V was pared by 5 bases and J by 7 bases, with 17 bases of the junction left unmatched. This CDR3 has 16 residues.

This rearrangement joins TRBV28 to TRBJ2-7; 10 bases agree with TRBD1. CDR1 and CDR2 (germline): MDHEN, SYDVKM. This CDR3 is built from 14 residues. J gave up 3 bases and V 9 bases, and 8 bases lay outside the gene matches. CDR3 coding DNA: TGTGCCAGTGAACCGGGACAGGGGTTCTACGAGCAGTACTTC. This gives the protein CASEPGQGFYEQYF.

The V and J genes are TRBV6-6 and TRBJ1-4, with D perhaps TRBD1 (6 bases). From germline, CDR1 is MNHNY and CDR2 SVGAGI (reference sequence). CDR3 length: 15 amino acids. Deletions cut 6 bases from V and 0 bases from J, with 11 bases between. CDR3 nucleotide sequence: TGTGCCAGCAGGACTGAGGGGGCAACTAATGAAAAACTGTTTTTT. This codes for CASRTEGATNEKLFF.

The chain combines TRBV2 with TRBJ2-7, with 8 nucleotides matching TRBD1. The CDR3 has 15 amino acids. Germline trimming cut 5 bases from V and 0 bases from J; bases unmatched to any gene: 6. Germline CDR1 SNHLY, CDR2 FYNNEI. The CDR3 region has the DNA TGTGCCAGCAGTCAGTGGACAGGGCCCTCCTACGAGCAGTACTTC. Protein sequence: CASSQWTGPSYEQYF. The whole variable domain, filled in from reference TRBV2 and TRBJ2-7, reads EPEVTQTPSHQVTQMGQEVILRCVPISNHLYFYWYRQILGQKVEFLVSFYNNEISEKSEIFDDQFSVERPDGSNFTLKIRSTKLEDSAMYFCASSQWTGPSYEQYFGPGTRLTVT.

V and J are TRBV27 and TRBJ2-7, with a weak D call TRBD2 (5 bases). Looked up from germline, CDR1 is MNHEY and CDR2 is SMNVEV (reference sequence). With 2 bases removed from V and 0 bases from J, the gap between germline ends came to 11 bases. The CDR3 sequence is 15 residues long. The CDR3 region is CASSLGDGSSYEQYF. CDR3 coding DNA: TGTGCCAGCAGTTTAGGTGATGGGAGCTCCTACGAGCAGTACTTC.

The chain combines TRBV7-8 with TRBJ2-7, with TRBD1 matching 7 bases. Trimming cost V 0 bases and J 3 bases; bases outside gene matches: 8. Germline-derived CDR1 and CDR2 are SGHVS and FQNEAQ. The CDR3 loop spans 16 amino acids. This chain's CDR3 is CASSLAQGELLYEQYF. CDR3 bases: TGTGCCAGCAGCTTAGCGCAGGGGGAGCTCCTCTACGAGCAGTACTTC.

The chain employs TRBV6-6 and TRBJ1-5; D not resolved. The V and J ends lost 2 bases and 0 bases respectively, with 8 bases between them. The CDR3 consists of 15 residues. Germline assignment: CDR1 MNHNY and CDR2 SVGAGI (reference sequence). Here the CDR3 DNA reads TGTGCCAGCAGTTACGAGGGTTATAGCAATCAGCCCCAGCATTTT. Its translation: CASSYEGYSNQPQHF.

The chain links TRBV5-1 to TRBJ1-5; 8 bases are shared with TRBD1. J gave up 0 bases and V 4 bases, and 9 bases lay outside the gene matches. This CDR3 spans 17 amino acids. CDR1 is SGHRS, CDR2 YFSETQ, per germline. In nucleotides, the CDR3 is TGCGCCAGCAGCACCCTGACGACAGGGGATAGCAATCAGCCCCAGCATTTT. This translates into CASSTLTTGDSNQPQHF.

This clone appeared a single time. The genes are TRBV5-1 and TRBJ2-1; 7 nucleotides match TRBD1. Losses at the gene ends were 9 bases for V and 2 bases for J; bases not matched to a gene: 5. Germline V CDR1 and CDR2: SGHRS, YFSETQ. The CDR3 contains 13 residues. The CDR3 is CATSGTAYNEQFF. CDR3 nucleotide sequence: TGCGCCACCTCCGGGACAGCCTACAATGAGCAGTTCTTC.

The chain couples TRBV19 to TRBJ1-5; a weak D match, TRBD1 (5 bases). V lost 6 bases and J lost 1, with 13 bases in between. Per the germline V gene, CDR1 is LNHDA and CDR2 is SQIVND (reference sequence). CDR3 length: 15 amino acids. The CDR3 spells CASRVGVESNQPQHF. CDR3 coding DNA: TGTGCCAGTAGGGTGGGGGTAGAGAGCAATCAGCCCCAGCATTTT.

V and J are TRBV27 and TRBJ2-1; D not resolved. V dropped 7 bases and J dropped 4 bases, with 11 bases sitting between them. CDR1 and CDR2 (germline): MNHEY, SMNVEV (reference sequence). The CDR3 has 13 residues. The CDR3 sequence: CASKVAAYNEQFF. The CDR3 DNA reads as TGTGCCAGCAAAGTAGCAGCTTACAATGAGCAGTTCTTC.

The DNA of the CDR3 is TGCAGCGGTAAGACAGGGACGTCGTTCACTGAAGCTTTCTTT. Translating gives CSGKTGTSFTEAFF. This chain uses TRBV29-1 with TRBJ1-1; 7 bases map to TRBD1. CDR1 SQVTM and CDR2 ANQGSEA come from the germline V gene. The J segment lost 4 bases and the V segment lost 7 bases, leaving 12 bases of the junction unmatched. The CDR3 runs to 14 residues.

The chain has TRBV7-6 and TRBJ1-1; D ambiguous. The CDR3 covers 15 residues. Germline V gene data show CDR1 as SGHVS and CDR2 as FNYEAQ. Trimming removed 4 bases from V and 0 bases from J, with 12 bases in between. The CDR3 spells CASSYSRLMNTEAFF. In DNA, the CDR3 is TGTGCCAGCAGCTATTCCAGATTAATGAACACTGAAGCTTTCTTT. Full variable domain (remainder filled in from reference TRBV7-6 and TRBJ1-1): GAGVSQSPRYKVTKRGQDVALRCDPISGHVSLYWYRQALGQGPEFLTYFNYEAQQDKSGLPNDRFSAERPEGSISTLTIQRTEQRDSAMYRCASSYSRLMNTEAFFGQGTRLTVV.

The V gene is TRBV19, the J gene TRBJ2-2; D is undetermined. CDR1 is LNHDA and CDR2 is SQIVND in the germline V gene (reference sequence). The CDR3 runs 13 residues. V was trimmed by 2 bases and J by 7 bases, leaving 8 bases between them. CDR3 residues: CASSIPRRGELFF. The CDR3 DNA is TGTGCCAGTAGTATACCTAGACGCGGGGAGCTGTTTTTT.

The J gene is TRBJ2-5, the V gene TRBV28, with TRBD1 identical over 7 bases. CDR3 length: 16 amino acids. V trimming: 6 bases; J trimming: 5 bases; junction bases outside the gene matches: 15. The V gene's germline CDR1 is MDHEN and CDR2 SYDVKM. Here the CDR3 DNA reads TGTGCCAGCAGGACCCGACAGGGACGAGAGGCTGAGACCCAGTACTTC. As protein: CASRTRQGREAETQYF.